A selection of T cell receptor beta chains follows, all from one sample in a study of vaccination effects on CD4 cells after COVID-19. Libraries were prepared by immunoSEQ multiplex PCR; TCRdb keeps only in-frame clonotypes and omits some of them. The sample yields roughly 76,000 clones, 70% to 75% seen once. The antigens for these receptors are not known. The sequences come from CD4+ T cells from PBMCs cultured with HCoV-229E spike peptides, collected before COVID-19 vaccination. Source of these receptors: a human donor who received a COVID-19 vaccine. The CDR3 runs from the conserved cysteine through the conserved F or W. D genes are given only for firm matches. The size entry is marked missing in some rows and otherwise reads once, few, many or a size class.

v_gene	abundance	d_gene	j_gene	CDR3aa	CDR3nt
TRBV2	NA	TRBD2	TRBJ2-1	CASSRGLAGGPNEQFF	TGTGCCAGCAGCCGAGGACTAGCGGGGGGGCCTAATGAGCAGTTCTTC
TRBV6-5	NA	TRBD1	TRBJ1-6	CASRKRTGGGSPLHF	TGTGCCAGCAGGAAGCGGACAGGGGGCGGATCACCCCTCCACTTT
TRBV10-2	NA	NA	TRBJ2-2	CASRPTADGTGELFF	TGCGCCAGCAGACCCACCGCGGACGGGACCGGGGAGCTGTTTTTT
TRBV19	NA	NA	TRBJ1-6	CASSVLNSPLHF	TGTGCCAGTAGTGTACTCAATTCACCCCTCCACTTT
TRBV21-1	NA	NA	TRBJ1-5	CASSPDRGRCQPQHF	TGTGCCAGCAGCCCTGACAGGGGACGTTGTCAGCCCCAGCATTTT
TRBV5-8	NA	NA	TRBJ1-3	CASSFLVSGNTIYF	TGTGCCAGCAGCTTCTTGGTGTCTGGAAACACCATATATTTT
TRBV21-1	NA	NA	TRBJ1-4	CASSTRIWDTATNEKLFF	TGTGCCAGCAGCACGCGAATCTGGGATACCGCAACTAATGAAAAACTGTTTTTT
TRBV5-1	NA	TRBD1	TRBJ1-4	CASRQGATNEKLFF	TGCGCCAGCAGGCAGGGGGCGACTAATGAAAAACTGTTTTTT
TRBV4-3	NA	TRBD1	TRBJ2-3	CASSNSGQHTDTQYF	TGCGCCAGCAGCAACTCGGGACAGCATACAGATACGCAGTATTTT
TRBV6-5	once	NA	TRBJ2-1	CASSYFSGVSREQFF	TGTGCCAGCAGTTACTTTTCAGGGGTGAGCCGGGAGCAGTTCTTC
TRBV9	NA	TRBD1	TRBJ2-6	CASSGGQPLISGANVLTF	TGTGCCAGCAGCGGGGGACAGCCACTGATCTCTGGGGCCAACGTCCTGACTTTC
TRBV11-2	few	NA	TRBJ1-6	CASSLDWEGGYSPLHF	TGTGCCAGCAGCTTAGATTGGGAAGGGGGGTATTCACCCCTCCACTTT
TRBV19	NA	TRBD1	TRBJ1-5	CASSAEVFYTGTGADQPQHF	TGTGCCAGTAGTGCTGAAGTCTTTTACACCGGGACAGGGGCCGATCAGCCCCAGCATTTT
TRBV7-9	few	TRBD1	TRBJ2-1	CASSLQGQGPNEQFF	TGTGCCAGCAGCTTACAAGGACAGGGGCCGAATGAGCAGTTCTTC
TRBV5-1	few	TRBD2	TRBJ2-2	CASSLTSGGSTGELFF	TGCGCCAGCAGCCTAACTAGCGGGGGAAGCACCGGGGAGCTGTTTTTT
TRBV24-1	NA	NA	TRBJ1-5	CATSDSKSPTRPQHF	TGTGCCACCAGTGATTCAAAGAGTCCAACGAGGCCCCAGCATTTT
TRBV6-5	few	NA	TRBJ2-6	CASSYSAGTGANVLTF	TGTGCCAGCAGTTACTCAGCCGGGACCGGGGCCAACGTCCTGACTTTC
TRBV3-1/TRBV3-2	once	NA	TRBJ1-6	CASSQPDQGRSPLHF	TGTGCCAGCAGCCAGCCGGACCAAGGGCGTTCACCCCTCCACTTT
TRBV15	NA	NA	TRBJ2-2	CATSRDKSTGELFF	TGTGCCACCAGCAGAGACAAATCCACCGGGGAGCTGTTTTTT
TRBV19	NA	TRBD1	TRBJ2-1	CARVWLRTGGVYNEQFF	TGTGCCAGAGTCTGGCTCCGAACAGGGGGTGTATATAATGAGCAGTTCTTC
TRBV7-3	NA	TRBD1	TRBJ2-1	CASSYRGSSYNEQFF	TGTGCCAGCAGCTACAGGGGAAGCTCCTACAATGAGCAGTTCTTC
TRBV7-2	NA	NA	TRBJ1-6	CASSLSWDSPLHF	TGTGCCAGCAGCTTGTCGTGGGATTCACCCCTCCACTTT
TRBV28	once	TRBD1	TRBJ2-3	CAVRQGHTDTQYF	TGTGCCGTTCGACAGGGTCACACAGATACGCAGTATTTT
TRBV6-2/TRBV6-3	medium-sized	TRBD1	TRBJ1-5	CASSRGTGTTQPQHF	TGTGCCAGCAGCAGGGGGACAGGCACAACTCAGCCCCAGCATTTT
TRBV2	NA	TRBD2	TRBJ2-5	CASSTIWTGGPMGETQYF	TGTGCCAGCAGTACGATCTGGACGGGGGGGCCTATGGGGGAGACCCAGTACTTC
TRBV6-5	NA	NA	TRBJ1-5	CASARSWERNQPQHF	TGTGCCAGCGCCCGATCGTGGGAGCGCAATCAGCCCCAGCATTTT
TRBV18	NA	NA	TRBJ1-4	CASRGRESEKLFF	TGTGCCAGCCGAGGCAGGGAGAGTGAAAAACTGTTTTTT
TRBV4-1	NA	TRBD2	TRBJ2-1	CASSQVSSGGLYEQFF	TGCGCCAGCAGCCAAGTTTCTAGCGGGGGGTTGTATGAGCAGTTCTTC
TRBV10-1	NA	NA	TRBJ1-1	CASNSGMNTEAFF	TGCGCCAGCAATTCGGGAATGAACACTGAAGCTTTCTTT
TRBV6-2/TRBV6-3	NA	NA	TRBJ2-3	CASSYSFQTDTQYF	TGTGCCAGCAGTTATTCTTTCCAGACAGATACGCAGTATTTT
TRBV5-1	few	NA	TRBJ1-3	CASSLGAPGNTIYF	TGCGCCAGCAGCTTGGGGGCGCCTGGAAACACCATATATTTT
TRBV5-1	NA	TRBD2	TRBJ2-5	CASTGTSGGAGETQYF	TGCGCCAGCACCGGGACTAGCGGGGGGGCGGGCGAGACCCAGTACTTC
TRBV18	NA	NA	TRBJ2-5	CASSRGQLQETQYF	TGTGCCAGCTCCCGCGGACAGCTCCAAGAGACCCAGTACTTC
TRBV6-5	NA	NA	TRBJ2-5	CASRSESLGRETQYF	TGTGCCAGCAGATCAGAGAGTCTGGGGCGAGAGACCCAGTACTTC
TRBV5-5	NA	NA	TRBJ1-1	CASSLDTNTEAFF	TGTGCCAGCAGCCTGGACACGAACACTGAAGCTTTCTTT
TRBV5-1	NA	TRBD1	TRBJ1-6	CASSSGTGGIYNSPLHF	TGCGCCAGCAGCAGTGGGACAGGGGGGATCTATAATTCACCCCTCCACTTT
TRBV6-5	once	TRBD1	TRBJ2-1	CASSYSRGQGRNEQFF	TGTGCCAGCAGTTACTCTAGGGGACAGGGGCGCAATGAGCAGTTCTTC
TRBV18	once	NA	TRBJ1-5	CASSPGRNQPQHF	TGTGCCAGCTCACCAGGGCGCAATCAGCCCCAGCATTTT
TRBV6-5	NA	NA	TRBJ1-3	CASRRDFISGNTIYF	TGTGCCAGCAGACGAGACTTCATCTCTGGAAACACCATATATTTT
TRBV27	NA	NA	TRBJ2-6	CASSLTDSGANVLTF	TGTGCCAGCAGTTTGACCGACTCTGGGGCCAACGTCCTGACTTTC
TRBV6-2/TRBV6-3	NA	NA	TRBJ1-2	CASSRSIIANYGYTF	TGTGCCAGCAGTCGGTCAATCATAGCTAACTATGGCTACACCTTC
TRBV28	NA	NA	TRBJ1-5	CASSLQQGMGPQHF	TGTGCCAGCAGTTTACAACAGGGAATGGGGCCCCAGCATTTT
TRBV7-9	NA	TRBD2	TRBJ2-3	CASSEWAGGTDTQYF	TGTGCCAGCAGCGAGTGGGCGGGGGGGACAGATACGCAGTATTTT
TRBV10-1	NA	NA	TRBJ2-1	CASSGALAGTYNEQFF	TGCGCCAGCAGTGGGGCCTTGGCAGGAACCTACAATGAGCAGTTCTTC
TRBV10-3	NA	NA	TRBJ2-1	CAIGRDSQYNEQFF	TGTGCCATCGGGAGGGACAGCCAGTACAATGAGCAGTTCTTC
TRBV6-5	NA	NA	TRBJ1-1	CASSSKDGKKAFF	TGTGCCAGCAGTTCGAAGGACGGGAAGAAAGCTTTCTTT
TRBV2	NA	NA	TRBJ2-1	CASSEEHNEQFF	TGTGCCAGCAGTGAAGAACACAATGAGCAGTTCTTC
TRBV5-1	NA	NA	TRBJ1-1	CASSLAETNLNTEAFF	TGCGCCAGCAGCTTGGCCGAGACAAATCTGAACACTGAAGCTTTCTTT
TRBV28	NA	NA	TRBJ1-2	CASSLFREYGYTF	TGTGCCAGCAGTTTATTCCGGGAGTATGGCTACACCTTC
TRBV18	few	TRBD1	TRBJ1-5	CASSPRQGIDNQPQHF	TGTGCCAGCTCACCGCGACAGGGGATTGACAATCAGCCCCAGCATTTT
TRBV6-5	NA	NA	TRBJ2-5	CASNQRERETQYF	TGTGCCAGCAATCAACGGGAGAGGGAGACCCAGTACTTC
TRBV7-9	NA	NA	TRBJ2-3	CASSFSGSTDTQYF	TGTGCCAGCAGCTTTTCGGGAAGCACAGATACGCAGTATTTT
TRBV23-1	once	NA	TRBJ2-2	CASSQSCQATGELFF	TGCGCCAGCAGTCAATCGTGCCAAGCGACCGGGGAGCTGTTTTTT
TRBV5-1	few	NA	TRBJ1-1	CASSLAGRPEGEAFF	TGCGCCAGCAGCCTCGCCGGACGGCCGGAAGGTGAAGCTTTCTTT
TRBV2	NA	NA	TRBJ1-2	CASSPGQSRIGYGYTF	TGTGCCAGCAGTCCTGGACAGTCTCGCATTGGTTATGGCTACACCTTC